These 27 T cell receptor beta chains were all obtained from the same sample, sequenced in a study of cytomegalovirus exposure and HLA in healthy donors. PCR amplification relied on 60 Vbeta primers (plus 13 Jbeta primers). Repertoires were generated with immunoSEQ multiplex PCR, while TCRdb's copy carries only in-frame clones and drops some. This sample yields about 89,000 clones, of which around 67% are seen a single time; roughly 1.8% belongs to the top ten. Source material: PBMCs. The source is a male donor in good health and CMV-seronegative.

The rearrangement uses TRBV6-5 and TRBJ2-5; D gene uncertain. Germline V CDR1 and CDR2: MNHEY, SVGAGI. This CDR3 is 13 amino acids long. The V gene lost 0 bases and the J gene lost 4 bases, with 6 bases spanning the gap. As DNA, the CDR3 is TGTGCCAGCAGTTACTCAGGCGGAGAGACCCAGTACTTC. This translates into CASSYSGGETQYF.

The table lists this clone with a few counts. The chain carries TRBV19 and TRBJ1-5; 7 positions agree with TRBD1. From germline, CDR1 is LNHDA and CDR2 SQIVND (reference sequence). This CDR3 spans 16 amino acids. The J segment lost 5 bases and the V segment lost 6 bases, leaving 13 bases of the junction unmatched. CDR3 residues: CASRSRRDREDQPQHF. CDR3 sequence (DNA): TGTGCCAGTAGGAGTCGCCGCGACAGGGAGGATCAGCCCCAGCATTTT. Full variable domain (outside the CDR3, taken from reference TRBV19 and TRBJ1-5): DGGITQSPKYLFRKEGQNVTLSCEQNLNHDAMYWYRQDPGQGLRLIYYSQIVNDFQKGDIAEGYSVSREKKESFPLTVTSAQKNPTAFYLCASRSRRDREDQPQHFGDGTRLSIL.

The CDR3 region is CASRSIGELFF. The CDR3 DNA follows: TGTGCCAGCAGGTCTATCGGGGAGCTGTTTTTT. The V gene is TRBV28, the J gene TRBJ2-2; no firm D call. The CDR3 spans 11 residues. The V end lost 6 bases, the J end lost 7 bases, and 6 bases lay between the germline ends. Germline values: CDR1 MDHEN, CDR2 SYDVKM.

The V call is TRBV14, the J call TRBJ2-6; the match to TRBD1 covers 10 bases. Per the germline V gene, CDR1 is SGHDN and CDR2 is FVKESK. V was pared by 0 bases and J by 0 bases, with 11 bases of the junction left unmatched. The CDR3 extends over 21 amino acids. CDR3 protein: CASSQDYAGTGDRSGANVLTF. DNA for the CDR3: TGTGCCAGCAGCCAAGATTACGCCGGGACAGGGGACCGCTCTGGGGCCAACGTCCTGACTTTC.

The chain recombines TRBV11-2 with TRBJ2-6, with D possibly TRBD2 on 5 matching bases. V gave up 1 base and J gave up 0 bases, with 7 bases separating them. Germline lookup yields CDR1 SGHAT and CDR2 FQNNGV. The CDR3 covers 16 residues. CDR3 residues: CASSLGGLSGANVLTF. The DNA for the CDR3 is TGTGCCAGCAGCTTAGGAGGGCTCTCTGGGGCCAACGTCCTGACTTTC.

The V and J genes are TRBV27 and TRBJ2-1, with 8 bases fitting TRBD2. Looked up from germline, CDR1 is MNHEY and CDR2 is SMNVEV (reference sequence). This CDR3 contains 16 residues. The V and J ends lost 4 bases and 3 bases, in that order; junction bases with no gene match: 8. CDR3 in amino acids: CASSSRLGTSYNEQFF. The CDR3 coding sequence is TGTGCCAGCAGTTCTCGACTCGGGACTAGCTACAATGAGCAGTTCTTC.

The chain couples TRBV11-2 to TRBJ1-4; D perhaps matches TRBD1 (5 bases). The CDR3 covers 15 residues. Trimming shortened V by 4 bases and J by 3 bases, and 12 bases separated the two germline ends. The V gene's germline CDR1 is SGHAT and CDR2 FQNNGV. The CDR3 region is CASSSGGQPNEKLFF. The CDR3 DNA is TGTGCCAGCAGCTCCGGGGGTCAGCCTAATGAAAAACTGTTTTTT. Supplemented by reference TRBV11-2 and TRBJ1-4, the full variable domain reads EAGVAQSPRYKIIEKRQSVAFWCNPISGHATLYWYQQILGQGPKLLIQFQNNGVVDDSQLPKDRFSAERLKGVDSTLKIQPAKLEDSAVYLCASSSGGQPNEKLFFGSGTQLSVL.

The gene calls are TRBV19 and TRBJ2-7, with 7 bases matching TRBD1. Trimming removed 1 base from V and 4 bases from J; junction bases left unmatched: 4. The CDR3 length is 14 residues. The V gene's germline CDR1 is LNHDA and CDR2 SQIVND (reference sequence). The CDR3 DNA sequence: TGTGCCAGTAGTATAGCCGTACAGGGGTACGAGCAGTACTTC. Translating gives CASSIAVQGYEQYF. Combining the CDR3 with reference TRBV19 and TRBJ2-7 gives the whole variable domain DGGITQSPKYLFRKEGQNVTLSCEQNLNHDAMYWYRQDPGQGLRLIYYSQIVNDFQKGDIAEGYSVSREKKESFPLTVTSAQKNPTAFYLCASSIAVQGYEQYFGPGTRLTVT.

V usage is TRBV28 and J usage is TRBJ2-1; 8 bases agree with TRBD1. CDR3 length: 18 amino acids. Per the germline V gene, CDR1 is MDHEN and CDR2 is SYDVKM. Trimming removed 6 bases from V and 5 bases from J; junction bases left unmatched: 18. This CDR3 reads CASSRDEFWTGPNNEQFF. In nucleotides, the CDR3 is TGTGCCAGCAGCCGCGATGAGTTCTGGACAGGGCCTAACAATGAGCAGTTCTTC. The complete variable domain, with remaining parts taken from reference TRBV28 and TRBJ2-1, reads DVKVTQSSRYLVKRTGEKVFLECVQDMDHENMFWYRQDPGLGLRLIYFSYDVKMKEKGDIPEGYSVSREKKERFSLILESASTNQTSMYLCASSRDEFWTGPNNEQFFGPGTRLTVL.

This chain connects TRBV27 to TRBJ2-7, with 12 bases matching TRBD1. Germline V CDR1 and CDR2: MNHEY, SMNVEV (reference sequence). CDR3 length equals 15 residues. V lost 5 bases and J lost 5; bases outside the gene matches: 7. CDR3 amino acids: CASSLRDRGLDEQYF. CDR3 DNA sequence: TGTGCCAGCAGTCTCCGGGACAGGGGGCTCGACGAGCAGTACTTC.

The chain uses TRBV27 and TRBJ1-1; no clear D. This CDR3 has 14 residues. Germline values: CDR1 MNHEY, CDR2 SMNVEV (reference sequence). V lost 3 bases and J lost 0, with 8 bases in between. The CDR3 is CASSFGRLNTEAFF. CDR3 in DNA: TGTGCCAGCAGTTTCGGGAGACTGAACACTGAAGCTTTCTTT.

The chain carries TRBV6-5 and TRBJ2-1; 8 nucleotides align to TRBD2. V was pared by 0 bases and J by 8 bases, with 6 bases of the junction left unmatched. The CDR3 loop spans 15 amino acids. Germline V gene lookup returns CDR1 MNHEY and CDR2 SVGAGI. CDR3: CASSYSGSGSDEQFF. CDR3 DNA sequence: TGTGCCAGCAGTTACTCGGGGAGCGGGAGCGATGAGCAGTTCTTC.

In this sample, this clone turned up a few times. This chain connects TRBV6-1 to TRBJ1-5; 7 nucleotides align to TRBD1. The CDR3 loop spans 13 amino acids. The V gene end was trimmed by 8 bases and the J gene end by 6 bases; junction bases not matched to a gene: 7. Germline CDR1 is MNHNS and CDR2 is SASEGT. The CDR3 DNA sequence: TGTGCCAGCGAAGACAGGGAAGGTCAGCCCCAGCATTTT. Protein sequence: CASEDREGQPQHF.

The rearrangement links TRBV7-2 to TRBJ1-2; the D is unclear. The germline V and J ends were trimmed by 4 bases and 6 bases, with 15 bases remaining between them. The germline gives CDR1 SGHTA, CDR2 FQGNSA. CDR3 length: 14 amino acids. Written as DNA, the CDR3 is TGTGCCAGCAGCTCCGACTCGGGGTCCGATGGCTACACCTTC. Translated, it gives CASSSDSGSDGYTF.

Sample share makes this clone medium-sized. The CDR3: CAISATSGVTYEQYF. The DNA of the CDR3 is TGTGCCATCAGTGCTACTAGCGGCGTCACCTACGAGCAGTACTTC. The chain couples TRBV10-3 to TRBJ2-7, with TRBD2 identical over 8 bases. The germline CDR1 and CDR2 sequences are ENHRY and SYGVKD. The CDR3 consists of 15 residues. With V trimmed by 4 bases and J by 2 bases, 7 bases remained unmatched.

The V call is TRBV27, the J call TRBJ2-1, with D maybe TRBD2 (6 bases). The CDR3 is made up of 15 amino acids. The ends were cut back, 0 bases at V and 7 bases at J, with 13 bases in the middle. Germline CDR1 and CDR2: MNHEY and SMNVEV (reference sequence). The CDR3 nucleotides read TGTGCCAGCAGTTTATCGGAGACCGGGAGTAATGAGCAGTTCTTC. It encodes CASSLSETGSNEQFF.

The J gene is TRBJ1-1, the V gene TRBV19, with TRBD1 matching 7 bases. J gave up 1 base and V 8 bases, and 4 bases lay outside the gene matches. The CDR3 is made up of 13 amino acids. In germline, CDR1 is LNHDA, CDR2 SQIVND (reference sequence). The DNA for the CDR3 is TGTGCCAGTGCGACAGGGCCGAACACTGAAGCTTTCTTT. This codes for CASATGPNTEAFF.

CDR3 amino acids: CASSRPGLANEQFF. Here the CDR3 DNA reads TGTGCCAGCAGCCGGCCGGGACTAGCCAATGAGCAGTTCTTC. This rearrangement joins TRBV7-3 to TRBJ2-1; 9 bases fit TRBD2. This CDR3 contains 14 residues. The J segment lost 6 bases and the V segment lost 5 bases, leaving 5 bases of the junction unmatched. The V gene's germline CDR1 is SGHTA and CDR2 FQGTGA.

The genes are TRBV7-8 and TRBJ2-6, with 12 bases identical to TRBD1. This CDR3 region has 20 residues. V lost 1 base, J lost 2 bases, and 9 bases stayed unmatched. Germline assignment: CDR1 SGHVS and CDR2 FQNEAQ. CDR3 sequence reads: CASSLGTPGQGAAGANVLTF. The CDR3, as DNA: TGTGCCAGCAGCTTAGGAACGCCGGGACAGGGGGCGGCTGGGGCCAACGTCCTGACTTTC.

This rearrangement joins TRBV5-1 to TRBJ1-1, with 7 bases that match TRBD1. The V and J ends lost 2 bases and 10 bases, in that order; junction bases with no gene match: 11. The CDR3 extends over 14 amino acids. Germline lookup yields CDR1 SGHRS and CDR2 YFSETQ. The CDR3 DNA reads TGCGCCAGCAGCTTTAAAGGGGGCGAATTGGGAGCTTTCTTT. Protein: CASSFKGGELGAFF.

This sequence joins TRBV27 and TRBJ2-1; perhaps TRBD1 as D (5 bases). V lost 6 bases to trimming and J lost 2 bases, with 17 bases between them. The CDR3 loop spans 16 amino acids. Looked up from germline, CDR1 is MNHEY and CDR2 is SMNVEV (reference sequence). For the CDR3, the DNA is TGTGCCAGCAGCCCCTCCAGGGTAACCGCCTACAATGAGCAGTTCTTC. Its protein is CASSPSRVTAYNEQFF.

V gene TRBV5-1 combines with J gene TRBJ2-1; 7 bases match TRBD1. Germline V gene lookup returns CDR1 SGHRS and CDR2 YFSETQ. Unmatched junction bases numbered 3, after V lost 4 bases and J lost 2 bases. The CDR3 covers 14 residues. For the CDR3, the DNA is TGCGCCAGCAGCCGGGACAGAGCCTACAATGAGCAGTTCTTC. This translates into CASSRDRAYNEQFF. The full variable domain, rest sourced from reference TRBV5-1 and TRBJ2-1, is KAGVTQTPRYLIKTRGQQVTLSCSPISGHRSVSWYQQTPGQGLQFLFEYFSETQRNKGNFPGRFSGRQFSNSRSEMNVSTLELGDSALYLCASSRDRAYNEQFFGPGTRLTVL.

The chain employs TRBV7-9 and TRBJ2-2, with D maybe TRBD1 (5 bases). The ends were cut back, 5 bases at V and 7 bases at J, with 17 bases in the middle. This CDR3 has 15 amino acids. Germline loops: CDR1 SEHNR, CDR2 FQNEAQ (reference sequence). The CDR3 reads CASSPGWTRLGELFF. The CDR3 coding sequence is TGTGCCAGCAGCCCAGGGTGGACGCGTCTCGGGGAGCTGTTTTTT.

A few counts support this clone. V and J are TRBV27 and TRBJ2-7; D not resolved. The V and J ends lost 5 bases and 2 bases respectively, with 13 bases between them. The CDR3 length is 14 residues. Looked up from germline, CDR1 is MNHEY and CDR2 is SMNVEV (reference sequence). The CDR3 here is CASSPKTATYEQYF. CDR3 sequence (DNA): TGTGCCAGCAGTCCCAAGACTGCAACCTACGAGCAGTACTTC.

The J gene is TRBJ2-6, the V gene TRBV4-1; D might be TRBD1 (5 bases). V lost 0 bases, J lost 0 bases, and 9 bases lay in between. The CDR3 runs 17 residues. Germline loops: CDR1 MGHRA, CDR2 YSYEKL. The CDR3 region has the DNA TGCGCCAGCAGCCAAGATGACAGCCTCTCTGGGGCCAACGTCCTGACTTTC. This encodes CASSQDDSLSGANVLTF.

The chain uses TRBV7-2 and TRBJ2-5, with a weak D call TRBD1 (5 bases). V was cut by 2 bases and J by 5 bases, with 15 bases left in between. The V gene's germline CDR1 is SGHTA and CDR2 FQGNSA. This CDR3 region has 15 residues. The CDR3 loop is CASSLFGAAQETQYF. CDR3 DNA: TGTGCCAGCAGCTTATTTGGGGCAGCCCAGGAGACCCAGTACTTC.

In its sample, this clone was seen a few times. The CDR3 reads CASSQGAGAYNEQFF. The CDR3 DNA follows: TGCGCCAGCAGCCAAGGAGCGGGAGCGTACAATGAGCAGTTCTTC. V and J are TRBV4-3 and TRBJ2-1; 8 nucleotides match TRBD2. V was clipped by 1 base and J by 4 bases; unmatched bases: 3. Germline V lookup: CDR1 LGHNA, CDR2 YSLEER. The CDR3 runs 15 residues.